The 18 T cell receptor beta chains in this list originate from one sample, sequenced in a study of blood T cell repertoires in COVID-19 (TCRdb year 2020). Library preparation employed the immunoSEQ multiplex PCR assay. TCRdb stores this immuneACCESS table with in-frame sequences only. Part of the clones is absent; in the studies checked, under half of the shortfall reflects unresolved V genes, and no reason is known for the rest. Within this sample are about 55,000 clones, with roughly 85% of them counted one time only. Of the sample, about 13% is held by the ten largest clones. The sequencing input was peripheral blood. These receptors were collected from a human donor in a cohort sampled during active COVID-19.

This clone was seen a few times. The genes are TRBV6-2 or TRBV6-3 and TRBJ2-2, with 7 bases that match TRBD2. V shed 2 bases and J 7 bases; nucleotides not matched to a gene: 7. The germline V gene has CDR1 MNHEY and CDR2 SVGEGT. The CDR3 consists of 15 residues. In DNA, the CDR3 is TGTGCCAGCAGTTACGTCGGGACTATAGGCGGGGAGCTGTTTTTT. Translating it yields CASSYVGTIGGELFF.

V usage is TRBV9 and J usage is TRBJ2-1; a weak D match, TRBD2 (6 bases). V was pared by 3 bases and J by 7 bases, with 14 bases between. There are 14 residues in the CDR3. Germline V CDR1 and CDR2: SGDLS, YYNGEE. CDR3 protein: CASSGWDSVNEQFF. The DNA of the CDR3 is TGTGCCAGCAGCGGGTGGGACTCCGTAAATGAGCAGTTCTTC.

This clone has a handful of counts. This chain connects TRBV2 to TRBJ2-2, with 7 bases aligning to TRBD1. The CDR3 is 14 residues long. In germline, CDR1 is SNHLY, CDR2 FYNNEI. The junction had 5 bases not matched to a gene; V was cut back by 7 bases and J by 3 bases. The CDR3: CASTYQGDTGELFF. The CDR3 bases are TGTGCCAGCACATACCAGGGGGACACCGGGGAGCTGTTTTTT.

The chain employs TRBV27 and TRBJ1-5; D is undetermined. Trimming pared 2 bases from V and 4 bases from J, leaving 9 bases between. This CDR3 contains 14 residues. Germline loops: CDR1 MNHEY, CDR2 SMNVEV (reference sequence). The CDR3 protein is CASSLKSGNQPQHF. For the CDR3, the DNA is TGTGCCAGCAGTTTAAAGAGCGGTAATCAGCCCCAGCATTTT.

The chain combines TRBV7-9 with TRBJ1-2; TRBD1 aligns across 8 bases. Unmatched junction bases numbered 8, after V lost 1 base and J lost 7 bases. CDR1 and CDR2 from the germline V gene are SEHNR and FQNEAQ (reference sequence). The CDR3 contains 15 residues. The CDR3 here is CASSLGVGQGGGYTF. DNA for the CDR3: TGTGCCAGCAGCTTAGGTGTCGGACAGGGAGGTGGCTACACCTTC.

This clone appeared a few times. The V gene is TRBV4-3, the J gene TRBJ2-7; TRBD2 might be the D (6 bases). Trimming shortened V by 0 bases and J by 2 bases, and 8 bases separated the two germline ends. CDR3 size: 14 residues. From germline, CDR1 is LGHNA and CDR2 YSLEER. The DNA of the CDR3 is TGCGCCAGCAGCCAAGAGGGGGGACCCTACGAGCAGTACTTC. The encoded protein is CASSQEGGPYEQYF.

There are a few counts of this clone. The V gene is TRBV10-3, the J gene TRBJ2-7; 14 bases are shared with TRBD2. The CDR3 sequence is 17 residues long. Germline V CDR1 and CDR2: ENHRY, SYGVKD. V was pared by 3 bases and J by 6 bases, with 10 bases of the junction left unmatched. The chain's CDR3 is CAISDPGLAGVKREQYF. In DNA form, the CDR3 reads TGTGCCATCAGTGACCCGGGACTAGCGGGAGTAAAACGCGAGCAGTACTTC.

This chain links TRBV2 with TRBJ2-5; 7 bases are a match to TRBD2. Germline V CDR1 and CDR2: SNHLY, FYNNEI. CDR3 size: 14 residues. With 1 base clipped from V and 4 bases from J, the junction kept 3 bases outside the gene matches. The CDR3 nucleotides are TGTGCCAGCAGTGAAGGGATAGCGGGAGAGACCCAGTACTTC. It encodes CASSEGIAGETQYF.

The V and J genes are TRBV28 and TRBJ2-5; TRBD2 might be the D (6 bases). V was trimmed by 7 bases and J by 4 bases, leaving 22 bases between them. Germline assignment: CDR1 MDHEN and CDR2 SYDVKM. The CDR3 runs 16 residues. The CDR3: CASKGLGLPAGETQYF. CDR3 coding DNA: TGTGCCAGCAAAGGACTCGGACTACCAGCTGGAGAGACCCAGTACTTC.

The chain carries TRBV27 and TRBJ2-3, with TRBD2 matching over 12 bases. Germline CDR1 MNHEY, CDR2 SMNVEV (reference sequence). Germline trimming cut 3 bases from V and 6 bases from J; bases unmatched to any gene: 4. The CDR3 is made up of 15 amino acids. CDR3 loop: CASSFGLAGSDTQYF. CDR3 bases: TGTGCCAGCAGTTTTGGACTAGCGGGATCTGATACGCAGTATTTT.

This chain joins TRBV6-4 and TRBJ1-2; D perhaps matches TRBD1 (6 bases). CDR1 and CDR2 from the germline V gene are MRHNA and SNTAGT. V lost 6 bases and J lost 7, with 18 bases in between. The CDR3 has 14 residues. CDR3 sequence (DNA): TGTGCCAGCAGACACTCTACAGGGCAGGGTGGCTACACCTTC. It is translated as CASRHSTGQGGYTF.

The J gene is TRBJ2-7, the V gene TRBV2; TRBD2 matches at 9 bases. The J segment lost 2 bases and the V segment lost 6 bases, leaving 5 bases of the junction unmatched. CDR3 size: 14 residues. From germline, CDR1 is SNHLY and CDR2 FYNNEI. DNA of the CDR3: TGTGCCAGCAGGCCTCTAGCGGGAACCTACGAGCAGTACTTC. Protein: CASRPLAGTYEQYF.

CDR3 sequence (DNA): TGCGCCAGCAGCTTCTTAGGGGGTTTTTACGAGCAGTACTTC. Its protein is CASSFLGGFYEQYF. The genes are TRBV5-1 and TRBJ2-7, with D maybe TRBD1 (6 bases). The length of the CDR3 is 14 residues. With 2 bases removed from V and 4 bases from J, the gap between germline ends came to 13 bases. CDR1 is SGHRS and CDR2 is YFSETQ in the germline V gene. Full variable domain (outside the CDR3, taken from reference TRBV5-1 and TRBJ2-7): KAGVTQTPRYLIKTRGQQVTLSCSPISGHRSVSWYQQTPGQGLQFLFEYFSETQRNKGNFPGRFSGRQFSNSRSEMNVSTLELGDSALYLCASSFLGGFYEQYFGPGTRLTVT.

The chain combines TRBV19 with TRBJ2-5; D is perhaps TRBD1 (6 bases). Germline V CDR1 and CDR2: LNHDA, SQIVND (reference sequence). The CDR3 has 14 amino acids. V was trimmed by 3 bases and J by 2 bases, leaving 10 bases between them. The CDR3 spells CASSIRGQQETQYF. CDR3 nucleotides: TGTGCCAGTAGTATCCGGGGACAACAAGAGACCCAGTACTTC.

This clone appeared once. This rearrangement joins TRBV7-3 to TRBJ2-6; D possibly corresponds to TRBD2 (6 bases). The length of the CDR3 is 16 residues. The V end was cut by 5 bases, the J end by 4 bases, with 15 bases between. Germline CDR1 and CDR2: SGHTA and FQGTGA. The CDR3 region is CASSKTSNRGANVLTF. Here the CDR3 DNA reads TGTGCCAGCAGCAAGACTAGTAATAGGGGGGCCAACGTCCTGACTTTC.

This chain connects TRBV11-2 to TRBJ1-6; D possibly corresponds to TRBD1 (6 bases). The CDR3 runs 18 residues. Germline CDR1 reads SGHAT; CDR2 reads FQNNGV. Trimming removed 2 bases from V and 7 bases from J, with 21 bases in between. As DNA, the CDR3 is TGTGCCAGCAGCTTAAGTAGGGTCACAGGGACGAACAATTCACCCCTCCACTTT. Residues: CASSLSRVTGTNNSPLHF.

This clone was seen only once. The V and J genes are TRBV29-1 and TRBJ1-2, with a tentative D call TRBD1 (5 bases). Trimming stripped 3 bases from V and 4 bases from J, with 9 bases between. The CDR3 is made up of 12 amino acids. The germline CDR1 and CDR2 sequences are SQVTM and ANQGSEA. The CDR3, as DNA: TGCAGCGTTGAGGGGGGGGGCTATGGCTACACCTTC. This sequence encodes CSVEGGGYGYTF.

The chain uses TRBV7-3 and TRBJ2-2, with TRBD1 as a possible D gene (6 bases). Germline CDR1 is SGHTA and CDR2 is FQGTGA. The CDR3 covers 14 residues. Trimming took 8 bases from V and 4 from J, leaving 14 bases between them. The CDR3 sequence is CASEGVAGTGELFF. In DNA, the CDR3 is TGTGCCAGCGAGGGGGTCGCAGGCACCGGGGAGCTGTTTTTT. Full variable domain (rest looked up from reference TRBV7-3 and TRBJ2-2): GAGVSQTPSNKVTEKGKYVELRCDPISGHTALYWYRQSLGQGPEFLIYFQGTGAADDSGLPNDRFFAVRPEGSVSTLKIQRTERGDSAVYLCASEGVAGTGELFFGEGSRLTVL.